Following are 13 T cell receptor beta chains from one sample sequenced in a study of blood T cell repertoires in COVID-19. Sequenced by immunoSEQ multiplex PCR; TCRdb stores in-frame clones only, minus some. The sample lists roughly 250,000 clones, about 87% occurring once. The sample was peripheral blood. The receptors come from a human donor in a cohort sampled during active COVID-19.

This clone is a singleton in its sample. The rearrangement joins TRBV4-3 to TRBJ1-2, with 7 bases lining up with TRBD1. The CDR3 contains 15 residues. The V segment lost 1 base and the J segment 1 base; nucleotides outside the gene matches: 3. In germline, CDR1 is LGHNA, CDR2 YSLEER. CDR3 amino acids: CASSQGTGDNYGYTF. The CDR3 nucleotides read TGCGCCAGCAGCCAAGGGACAGGAGATAACTATGGCTACACCTTC.

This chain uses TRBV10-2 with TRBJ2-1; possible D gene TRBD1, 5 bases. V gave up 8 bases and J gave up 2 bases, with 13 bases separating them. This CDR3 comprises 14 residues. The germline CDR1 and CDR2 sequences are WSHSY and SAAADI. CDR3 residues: CASLPHRPYNEQFF. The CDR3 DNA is TGCGCCAGCCTCCCCCACAGGCCCTACAATGAGCAGTTCTTC.

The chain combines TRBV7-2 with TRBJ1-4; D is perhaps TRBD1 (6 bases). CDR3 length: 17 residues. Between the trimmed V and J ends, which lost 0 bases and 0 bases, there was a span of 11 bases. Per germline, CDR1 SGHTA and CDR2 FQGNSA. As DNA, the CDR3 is TGTGCCAGCAGCTTAGCGGGGGCGGCCGCAACTAATGAAAAACTGTTTTTT. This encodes CASSLAGAAATNEKLFF.

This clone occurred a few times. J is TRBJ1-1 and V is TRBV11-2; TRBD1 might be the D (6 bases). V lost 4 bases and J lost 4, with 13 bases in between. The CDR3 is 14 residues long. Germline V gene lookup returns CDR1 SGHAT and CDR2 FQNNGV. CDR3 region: CASSSGRGSTEAFF. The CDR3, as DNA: TGTGCCAGCAGCTCGGGCAGGGGTTCCACTGAAGCTTTCTTT.

The CDR3 here is CASSLLGGDEQFF. CDR3 bases: TGTGCCAGCAGCTTATTGGGGGGGGATGAGCAGTTCTTC. The chain is built from TRBV11-3 and TRBJ2-1, with 7 bases aligning to TRBD2. V was pared by 2 bases and J by 8 bases, with 3 bases of the junction left unmatched. From germline, CDR1 is SGHNT and CDR2 YENEEA. The CDR3 has 13 amino acids.

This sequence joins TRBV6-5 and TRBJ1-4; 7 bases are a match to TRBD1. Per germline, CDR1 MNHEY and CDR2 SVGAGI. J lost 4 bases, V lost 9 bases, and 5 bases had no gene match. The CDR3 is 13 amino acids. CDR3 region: CASQGQSNEKLFF. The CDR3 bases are TGTGCCAGTCAGGGACAGAGTAATGAAAAACTGTTTTTT.

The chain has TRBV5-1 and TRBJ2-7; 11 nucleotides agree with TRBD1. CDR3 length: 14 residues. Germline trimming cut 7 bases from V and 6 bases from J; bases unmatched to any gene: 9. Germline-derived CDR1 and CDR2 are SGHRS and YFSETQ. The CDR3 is CASSWRGTGGEQYF. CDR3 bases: TGCGCCAGCTCCTGGAGGGGGACAGGGGGCGAGCAGTACTTC.

CDR3 in DNA: TGTGCCAGCAGCGCTCCGGCAGGGGTAGGCTACGAGCAGTACTTC. This codes for CASSAPAGVGYEQYF. The chain is built from TRBV7-2 and TRBJ2-7, with D possibly TRBD1 on 6 matching bases. This CDR3 is 15 amino acids long. Trimming stripped 5 bases from V and 3 bases from J, with 17 bases between. Germline V gene lookup returns CDR1 SGHTA and CDR2 FQGNSA.

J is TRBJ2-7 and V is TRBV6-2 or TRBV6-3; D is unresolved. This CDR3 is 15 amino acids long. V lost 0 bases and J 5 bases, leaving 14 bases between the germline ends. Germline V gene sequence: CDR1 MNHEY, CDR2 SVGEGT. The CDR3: CASSYSPGEPDEQYF. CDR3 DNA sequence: TGTGCCAGCAGTTACTCGCCAGGCGAGCCGGACGAGCAGTACTTC.

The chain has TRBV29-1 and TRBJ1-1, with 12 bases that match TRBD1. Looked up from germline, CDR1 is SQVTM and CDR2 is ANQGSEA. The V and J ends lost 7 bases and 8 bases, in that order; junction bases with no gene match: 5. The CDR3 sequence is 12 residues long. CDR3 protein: CSAGDRGLEAFF. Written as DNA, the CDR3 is TGCAGCGCTGGGGACAGGGGGCTCGAAGCTTTCTTT.

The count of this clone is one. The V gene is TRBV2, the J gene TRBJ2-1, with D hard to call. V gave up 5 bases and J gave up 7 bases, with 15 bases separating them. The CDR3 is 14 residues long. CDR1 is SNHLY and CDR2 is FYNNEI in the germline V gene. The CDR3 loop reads CASSRNAARNEQFF. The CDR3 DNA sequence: TGTGCCAGCAGTCGGAACGCCGCGAGGAATGAGCAGTTCTTC.

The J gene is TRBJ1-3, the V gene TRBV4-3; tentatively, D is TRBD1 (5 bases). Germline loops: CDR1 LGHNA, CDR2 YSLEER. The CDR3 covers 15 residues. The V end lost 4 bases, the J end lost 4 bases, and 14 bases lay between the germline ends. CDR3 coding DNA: TGCGCCAGCAGCCCCAGGGCTTCATCCGGAAACACCATATATTTT. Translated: CASSPRASSGNTIYF.

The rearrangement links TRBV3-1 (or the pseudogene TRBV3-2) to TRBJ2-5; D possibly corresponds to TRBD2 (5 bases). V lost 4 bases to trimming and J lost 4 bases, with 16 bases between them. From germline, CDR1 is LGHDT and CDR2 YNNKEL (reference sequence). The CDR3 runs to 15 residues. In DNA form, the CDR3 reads TGTGCCAGCAGCCTCACGAGGACTGTTCGAGAGACCCAGTACTTC. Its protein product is CASSLTRTVRETQYF.